A single sample gave rise to the 18 T cell receptor beta chains below, sequenced in a study of blood T cell repertoires in COVID-19. TCRdb keeps only in-frame clones here, not all; method: immunoSEQ multiplex PCR. The repertoire holds about 150,000 clones, with roughly 88% as singletons. The source material was peripheral blood. These receptors were taken from a woman aged 45-59 years with acute or convalescent COVID-19.

The gene calls are TRBV6-5 and TRBJ1-2, with D perhaps matching TRBD1 (6 bases). The V gene's germline CDR1 is MNHEY and CDR2 SVGAGI. The CDR3 has 14 amino acids. V was pared by 5 bases and J by 5 bases, with 15 bases between. CDR3 coding DNA: TGTGCCAGCAGTCCCCCAGGGGCTCGATATGGCTACACCTTC. Its translation is CASSPPGARYGYTF.

The CDR3 DNA follows: TGCGCCAGCAGCTTACCGGGACAGGAGAATAACTATGGCTACACCTTC. As protein: CASSLPGQENNYGYTF. The J gene is TRBJ1-2, the V gene TRBV5-1, with 8 bases identical to TRBD1. This CDR3 has 16 amino acids. The ends lost 2 bases at V and 1 base at J; junction bases unmatched: 7. Germline V gene sequence: CDR1 SGHRS, CDR2 YFSETQ.

J is TRBJ1-2 and V is TRBV3-1 (or the pseudogene TRBV3-2), with 10 nucleotides matching TRBD1. Germline V CDR1 and CDR2: LGHDT, YNNKEL (reference sequence). This CDR3 spans 13 amino acids. The ends lost 6 bases at V and 5 bases at J; junction bases unmatched: 3. CDR3: CASSLGQGYGYTF. The CDR3 DNA follows: TGTGCCAGCAGTCTGGGACAGGGGTATGGCTACACCTTC.

The gene calls are TRBV5-1 and TRBJ2-7; D is possibly TRBD2 (5 bases). The CDR3 length is 14 residues. Germline V lookup: CDR1 SGHRS, CDR2 YFSETQ. Trimming cost V 0 bases and J 2 bases, with 9 bases left between them. The CDR3 region is CASSLVREPYEQYF. The CDR3 region has the DNA TGCGCCAGCAGCTTGGTGAGGGAACCCTACGAGCAGTACTTC.

For the CDR3, the DNA is TGCGCCAGCAGCCGGGACAGGGAAGAGACCCAGTACTTC. Encoded protein: CASSRDREETQYF. The chain uses TRBV4-1 and TRBJ2-5; 9 nucleotides match TRBD1. The CDR3 extends over 13 amino acids. Trimming cost V 4 bases and J 3 bases; bases outside gene matches: 0. Germline CDR1 is MGHRA and CDR2 is YSYEKL.

The genes are TRBV14 and TRBJ2-2; D remains unclear. The germline CDR1 and CDR2 sequences are SGHDN and FVKESK. Trimming shortened V by 1 base and J by 0 bases, and 6 bases separated the two germline ends. The CDR3 sequence is 15 residues long. The CDR3 region has the DNA TGTGCCAGCAGCCAAGCTTTTTCGAACACCGGGGAGCTGTTTTTT. This sequence encodes CASSQAFSNTGELFF. Full variable domain (rest looked up from reference TRBV14 and TRBJ2-2): EAGVTQFPSHSVIEKGQTVTLRCDPISGHDNLYWYRRVMGKEIKFLLHFVKESKQDESGMPNNRFLAERTGGTYSTLKVQPAELEDSGVYFCASSQAFSNTGELFFGEGSRLTVL.

The chain employs TRBV18 and TRBJ2-5; D remains unclear. Germline values: CDR1 KGHSH, CDR2 LQKENI. This CDR3 is 13 amino acids long. Trimming removed 2 bases at V and 2 bases at J, with 6 bases between. The CDR3 DNA reads as TGTGCCAGCTCACCAGGGCAGCAAGAGACCCAGTACTTC. Residues: CASSPGQQETQYF.

The genes are TRBV4-1 and TRBJ2-1; TRBD2 agrees at 9 bases. With 4 bases clipped from V and 8 bases from J, the junction kept 12 bases outside the gene matches. The CDR3 is made up of 16 amino acids. Germline loops: CDR1 MGHRA, CDR2 YSYEKL. The DNA for the CDR3 is TGCGCCAGCAGCCGCAAAGAAGGGGGACTAGCCTATGAGCAGTTCTTC. Translated: CASSRKEGGLAYEQFF.

The rearrangement links TRBV27 to TRBJ2-7, with a possible D match to TRBD1 (6 bases). The CDR3 consists of 14 residues. With 5 bases removed from V and 2 bases from J, the gap between germline ends came to 13 bases. Germline lookup yields CDR1 MNHEY and CDR2 SMNVEV (reference sequence). The CDR3 is CASSAGALPYEQYF. As DNA, the CDR3 is TGTGCCAGCAGTGCAGGGGCCCTTCCCTACGAGCAGTACTTC.

The genes are TRBV15 and TRBJ1-2; 8 bases agree with TRBD1. V gave up 5 bases and J gave up 7 bases; unmatched junction bases: 18. The CDR3 totals 17 residues. Germline values: CDR1 LNHNV, CDR2 YYDKDF (reference sequence). CDR3 amino acids: CATSSLGDRGSLGGYTF. DNA of the CDR3: TGTGCCACCAGCTCCCTCGGAGACAGGGGTTCCCTGGGTGGCTACACCTTC.

J is TRBJ1-2 and V is TRBV7-6; 8 nucleotides line up with TRBD1. V lost 5 bases, J lost 4 bases, and 9 bases stayed unmatched. CDR3 length: 15 amino acids. Germline values: CDR1 SGHVS, CDR2 FNYEAQ. CDR3 sequence: CASSGYRGKSYGYTF. The CDR3 DNA sequence: TGTGCCAGCAGCGGATACAGGGGGAAGAGCTATGGCTACACCTTC.

This clone was seen more than once but under ten times. The chain recombines TRBV14 with TRBJ1-2, with 10 bases that match TRBD1. The CDR3 sequence is 17 residues long. Per the germline V gene, CDR1 is SGHDN and CDR2 is FVKESK. V gave up 1 base and J gave up 5 bases; unmatched junction bases: 10. The CDR3 spells CASSQALIRTGGYGYTF. The CDR3 DNA is TGTGCCAGCAGCCAAGCCCTCATACGGACAGGGGGATATGGCTACACCTTC.

The genes are TRBV19 and TRBJ1-3; 7 bases agree with TRBD1. CDR1 is LNHDA, CDR2 SQIVND, per germline (reference sequence). Trimming took 0 bases from V and 11 from J; bases not matched to a gene: 13. The CDR3 covers 16 residues. CDR3 loop: CASSIEILAGGLPIYF. The CDR3, as DNA: TGTGCCAGTAGTATAGAAATTCTGGCAGGGGGGCTTCCCATATATTTT.

Only one count was recorded for this clone. The V gene is TRBV5-1, the J gene TRBJ1-5; 8 bases are a match to TRBD1. Unmatched junction bases numbered 6, after V lost 4 bases and J lost 3 bases. CDR3 length equals 15 residues. Germline values: CDR1 SGHRS, CDR2 YFSETQ. The DNA for the CDR3 is TGCGCCAGCAGCCCCATGACAGGGGACAATCAGCCCCAGCATTTT. It yields the protein CASSPMTGDNQPQHF.

The V call is TRBV15, the J call TRBJ2-3, with 7 nucleotides matching TRBD1. The CDR3 extends over 15 amino acids. Germline trimming cut 3 bases from V and 0 bases from J; bases unmatched to any gene: 3. Germline CDR1 reads LNHNV; CDR2 reads YYDKDF (reference sequence). The CDR3 here is CATSSDRASTDTQYF. CDR3 nucleotides: TGTGCCACCAGCAGTGACAGGGCGAGCACAGATACGCAGTATTTT.

The rearrangement uses TRBV6-6 and TRBJ1-1; D unresolved. Germline-derived CDR1 and CDR2 are MNHNY and SVGAGI (reference sequence). With 11 bases removed from V and 7 bases from J, the gap between germline ends came to 14 bases. The CDR3 contains 11 residues. The CDR3 region has the DNA TGTGCCGCAGAGCGGTCAGATGAAGCTTTCTTT. It is translated as CAAERSDEAFF.

V and J are TRBV24-1 and TRBJ1-4, with 7 bases matching TRBD1. This CDR3 is built from 18 residues. Germline V gene lookup returns CDR1 KGHDR and CDR2 SFDVKD. With 1 base clipped from V and 5 bases from J, the junction kept 12 bases outside the gene matches. The CDR3 sequence: CATSDFEGQAQENEKLFF. CDR3 coding DNA: TGTGCCACCAGTGATTTTGAAGGACAGGCACAAGAAAATGAAAAACTGTTTTTT.

The count of this clone is one. The chain joins TRBV30 to TRBJ1-1, with D hard to call. Germline V gene lookup returns CDR1 GTSNPN and CDR2 SVGIG (reference sequence). The V gene lost 0 bases and the J gene lost 8 bases, with 13 bases spanning the gap. CDR3 length equals 13 residues. The CDR3 DNA reads TGTGCCTGGAGTGTAACACGGCCGGGAGAAGCTTTCTTT. It is translated as CAWSVTRPGEAFF.